This passage covers 25 T cell receptor beta chains from one sample sequenced in a study of blood T cell repertoires in COVID-19. Produced via immunoSEQ multiplex PCR; TCRdb's table is partial and in-frame only. The sample shows 60,000 to 75,000 clones, roughly four fifths of them seen only once. The sequencing sample was made of peripheral blood. The receptors were gathered from a woman in her forties or fifties with active or convalescent COVID-19.

The CDR3 coding sequence is TGTGCCAGCAGTTACTCGAAGGCTAGCGGGTACAATGAGCAGTTCTTC. Protein sequence: CASSYSKASGYNEQFF. This rearrangement joins TRBV6-6 to TRBJ2-1, with 8 bases fitting TRBD2. This CDR3 has 16 amino acids. V was pared by 0 bases and J by 4 bases, with 5 bases of the junction left unmatched. Germline loops: CDR1 MNHNY, CDR2 SVGAGI (reference sequence).

The chain links TRBV5-4 to TRBJ2-7; TRBD2 aligns across 14 bases. J lost 3 bases, V lost 3 bases, and 5 bases had no gene match. CDR3 length: 16 residues. Germline CDR1 SGHNT, CDR2 YYREEE (reference sequence). This CDR3 is CASSSGLAGEFYEQYF. CDR3 DNA: TGTGCCAGCAGCTCGGGACTAGCGGGAGAATTCTACGAGCAGTACTTC.

The chain recombines TRBV19 with TRBJ1-1; 7 nucleotides align to TRBD1. Germline-derived CDR1 and CDR2 are LNHDA and SQIVND (reference sequence). CDR3 length: 14 amino acids. With V trimmed by 10 bases and J by 0 bases, 8 bases remained unmatched. For the CDR3, the DNA is TGTGCCATCACGGACAGGTTTATGAACACTGAAGCTTTCTTT. It codes for CAITDRFMNTEAFF.

This chain uses TRBV30 with TRBJ2-7; 11 nucleotides agree with TRBD1. Germline V lookup: CDR1 GTSNPN, CDR2 SVGIG (reference sequence). The CDR3 sequence is 14 residues long. V lost 2 bases, J lost 5 bases, and 5 bases stayed unmatched. This CDR3 is CAWSLGQGANEQYF. The CDR3 nucleotides read TGTGCCTGGAGTCTCGGACAGGGGGCAAACGAGCAGTACTTC.

This clone was picked up a small number of times. This sequence joins TRBV4-3 and TRBJ2-7; D is perhaps TRBD2 (7 bases). This CDR3 has 17 residues. Between the trimmed V and J ends, which lost 0 bases and 3 bases, there was a span of 18 bases. The germline CDR1 and CDR2 sequences are LGHNA and YSLEER. This CDR3 is CASSQERGGRGYYEQYF. The CDR3 bases are TGCGCCAGCAGCCAAGAGAGGGGGGGAAGGGGCTACTACGAGCAGTACTTC.

The V and J genes are TRBV6-4 and TRBJ2-3, with 8 nucleotides matching TRBD2. The CDR3 covers 15 residues. Germline V gives CDR1 MRHNA, CDR2 SNTAGT. V lost 6 bases, J lost 5 bases, and 10 bases stayed unmatched. CDR3 amino acids: CASSRRAGEGDTQYF. The CDR3 bases are TGTGCCAGCAGCCGGCGAGCGGGAGAGGGAGATACGCAGTATTTT.

This clone is a singleton in its sample. The rearrangement links TRBV30 to TRBJ1-2, with D maybe TRBD1 (5 bases). Between the trimmed V and J ends, which lost 0 bases and 3 bases, there was a span of 11 bases. Germline V CDR1 and CDR2: GTSNPN, SVGIG (reference sequence). There are 14 residues in the CDR3. The CDR3 loop is CAWSVLGGDYGYTF. In DNA form, the CDR3 reads TGTGCCTGGAGTGTATTGGGGGGTGACTATGGCTACACCTTC.

In DNA form, the CDR3 reads TGTGCCAGCAGTGCCGGGAGTGGGGGCGAGCAGTACTTC. It translates to CASSAGSGGEQYF. The genes are TRBV6-2 or TRBV6-3 and TRBJ2-7, with a possible D match to TRBD2 (6 bases). The V end was cut by 5 bases, the J end by 6 bases, with 14 bases between. CDR3 length: 13 amino acids. CDR1 is MNHEY and CDR2 is SVGEGT in the germline V gene.

This chain links TRBV15 with TRBJ2-2; TRBD2 aligns across 9 bases. This CDR3 contains 18 residues. J lost 0 bases, V lost 2 bases, and 7 bases had no gene match. Germline CDR1 and CDR2: LNHNV and YYDKDF (reference sequence). This CDR3 is CATSRTYRLAANTGELFF. CDR3 nucleotides: TGTGCCACCAGCAGAACATATAGACTAGCGGCGAACACCGGGGAGCTGTTTTTT. Complete variable domain (other parts from reference TRBV15 and TRBJ2-2): DAMVIQNPRYQVTQFGKPVTLSCSQTLNHNVMYWYQQKSSQAPKLLFHYYDKDFNNEADTPDNFQSRRPNTSFCFLDIRSPGLGDTAMYLCATSRTYRLAANTGELFFGEGSRLTVL.

The chain joins TRBV19 to TRBJ1-2; 8 positions match TRBD1. This CDR3 spans 13 amino acids. Germline V gives CDR1 LNHDA, CDR2 SQIVND (reference sequence). After removal of 6 bases from V and 3 bases from J, the junction contained 3 bases not matched to a gene. CDR3 DNA: TGTGCCAGTAGGCAGGGGGCGGACTATGGCTACACCTTC. Translated, it gives CASRQGADYGYTF. Variable domain in full (rest from reference TRBV19 and TRBJ1-2): DGGITQSPKYLFRKEGQNVTLSCEQNLNHDAMYWYRQDPGQGLRLIYYSQIVNDFQKGDIAEGYSVSREKKESFPLTVTSAQKNPTAFYLCASRQGADYGYTFGSGTRLTVV.

This sequence joins TRBV30 and TRBJ1-2; 7 bases align to TRBD1. Germline values: CDR1 GTSNPN, CDR2 SVGIG (reference sequence). The CDR3 runs to 13 residues. Trimming took 3 bases from V and 8 from J; bases not matched to a gene: 9. The CDR3 sequence: CAWSPSGRGGYTF. CDR3 DNA sequence: TGTGCCTGGAGCCCCAGCGGCAGGGGGGGCTACACCTTC.

The rearrangement joins TRBV5-1 to TRBJ1-6, with 7 bases aligning to TRBD1. The CDR3 totals 14 residues. With 1 base clipped from V and 10 bases from J, the junction kept 5 bases outside the gene matches. Germline CDR1 is SGHRS and CDR2 is YFSETQ. The DNA of the CDR3 is TGCGCCAGCAGCTTGAACAGGGGAGACTCACCCCTCCACTTT. This encodes CASSLNRGDSPLHF.

CDR3 in DNA: TGCAGCGTCATCCCTGGAGGGCCGGCCTACGAGCAGTACTTC. Translating it yields CSVIPGGPAYEQYF. V gene TRBV29-1 combines with J gene TRBJ2-7; weak D call: TRBD2 (6 bases). Trimming removed 6 bases at V and 2 bases at J, with 17 bases between. The CDR3 loop spans 14 amino acids. The V gene's germline CDR1 is SQVTM and CDR2 ANQGSEA.

The chain employs TRBV2 and TRBJ1-1; 10 bases agree with TRBD1. Per germline, CDR1 SNHLY and CDR2 FYNNEI. This CDR3 has 13 residues. V was pared by 5 bases and J by 13 bases, with 10 bases of the junction left unmatched. CDR3 residues: CASSFDRGLVCFF. The CDR3 DNA reads TGTGCCAGCAGTTTTGACAGGGGGCTCGTGTGTTTCTTT.

The rearrangement uses TRBV6-8 and TRBJ2-3; 10 bases align to TRBD2. This CDR3 has 21 residues. The ends lost 1 base at V and 1 base at J; junction bases unmatched: 17. Germline CDR1 MNHGY, CDR2 SAAAGT. CDR3 nucleotides: TGTGCCAGCAGTTACTGGGTGCTACTAGCGGGGCTACTAACTCGCACAGATACGCAGTATTTT. Translated, it gives CASSYWVLLAGLLTRTDTQYF.

The V and J genes are TRBV27 and TRBJ2-2; 8 nucleotides agree with TRBD2. V lost 4 bases to trimming and J lost 1 base; unmatched junction nucleotides: 8. This CDR3 comprises 17 residues. The germline V gene has CDR1 MNHEY and CDR2 SMNVEV (reference sequence). CDR3 sequence reads: CASSSVSGSWNTGELFF. CDR3 coding DNA: TGTGCCAGCAGTTCGGTCAGCGGGAGCTGGAACACCGGGGAGCTGTTTTTT.

The CDR3 reads CASSPRGSLNTEAFF. The CDR3 DNA follows: TGTGCCAGCAGCCCGCGGGGCAGTCTGAACACTGAAGCTTTCTTT. This sequence joins TRBV9 and TRBJ1-1; maybe TRBD1 (5 bases). There are 15 residues in the CDR3. The V and J ends lost 4 bases and 0 bases respectively, with 13 bases between them. Germline V CDR1 and CDR2: SGDLS, YYNGEE.

This clone showed up just once. V and J are TRBV28 and TRBJ1-2; tentatively, D is TRBD1 (5 bases). V was pared by 4 bases and J by 4 bases, with 13 bases between. Germline loops: CDR1 MDHEN, CDR2 SYDVKM. CDR3 length: 14 amino acids. The DNA for the CDR3 is TGTGCCAGCAGTTCTCACTCGGGGGTCTATGGCTACACCTTC. This encodes CASSSHSGVYGYTF.

This rearrangement joins TRBV12-5 to TRBJ1-2; TRBD1 matches 7 bases. Germline CDR1 LGHNT, CDR2 FRNRAP. The V segment lost 2 bases and the J segment 14 bases; nucleotides outside the gene matches: 11. The CDR3 consists of 13 residues. This chain's CDR3 is CASGLYQSGGSTF. Here the CDR3 DNA reads TGTGCTAGTGGTTTGTACCAATCAGGGGGTAGTACCTTC.

This rearrangement joins TRBV19 to TRBJ1-5; D gene ambiguous. This CDR3 has 14 residues. Germline assignment: CDR1 LNHDA and CDR2 SQIVND (reference sequence). V lost 5 bases and J lost 6, with 14 bases in between. CDR3 loop: CASSASGFGQPQHF. For the CDR3, the DNA is TGTGCCAGTAGTGCCTCGGGGTTTGGTCAGCCCCAGCATTTT.

This chain uses TRBV3-1 (or the pseudogene TRBV3-2) with TRBJ2-2; no definite D call. CDR1 is LGHDT and CDR2 is YNNKEL in the germline V gene (reference sequence). CDR3 length: 13 amino acids. V shed 1 base and J shed 5 bases, with 5 bases lying between them. CDR3 DNA: TGTGCCAGCAGCCAAGTCACAACCGGGGAGCTGTTTTTT. The encoded protein is CASSQVTTGELFF.

This chain uses TRBV19 with TRBJ2-1; D might be TRBD2 (6 bases). The germline gives CDR1 LNHDA, CDR2 SQIVND (reference sequence). The CDR3 totals 15 residues. V lost 5 bases and J lost 5, with 16 bases in between. The CDR3 DNA is TGTGCCAGTAGTGCCTCAACGGGAGCCCACAATGAGCAGTTCTTC. It encodes CASSASTGAHNEQFF.

The V gene is TRBV5-6, the J gene TRBJ2-7, with 12 positions matching TRBD2. The CDR3 is made up of 15 amino acids. CDR1 SGHDT and CDR2 YYEEEE come from the germline V gene. V lost 4 bases and J lost 3; bases outside the gene matches: 5. CDR3 DNA sequence: TGTGCCAGCAGCCCAACTAGCGGGGGGTACTACGAGCAGTACTTC. This translates into CASSPTSGGYYEQYF.

The CDR3 DNA sequence: TGTGCCAGCAGCTTGTACCGGGGGACTGAAGCTTTCTTT. It yields the protein CASSLYRGTEAFF. This chain joins TRBV7-2 and TRBJ1-1; TRBD1 is a possible D gene (5 bases). Germline CDR1 and CDR2: SGHTA and FQGNSA. The CDR3 covers 13 residues. Between the trimmed V and J ends, which lost 3 bases and 5 bases, there was a span of 10 bases.

The chain is built from TRBV21-1 and TRBJ1-2; TRBD1, the D gene given by the table, was not confirmed from the DNA. TRBV21-1 is noted as a pseudogene. CDR3 length equals 17 residues. In DNA, the CDR3 is TGTGCCAGCAGCAGAGAAGACAGGGGGCCAATCTACTATGGCTACACCTTC. Translating it yields CASSREDRGPIYYGYTF.